This T cell receptor (beta chain) was sequenced for a study of post-analysis software for immune sequencing data. Per germline, CDR1 LGHNA and CDR2 YNFKEQ. Trimming stripped 0 bases from V and 2 bases from J, with 12 bases between. The CDR3 has 16 amino acids. This clonotype has more than one count but fewer than ten. Its antigen is not known. Broader study findings: Compared against controls, patients with multiple sclerosis displayed significantly lower normalized Chao1 diversity. Patients carried five TRBV segments more frequently than controls did, and TRBV5-6, TRBV5-1 and TRBV20-1 were among them.

The TCR beta cDNA libraries carried unique molecular identifiers. Each CDR3 protein gets one entry after TCRdb re-called the PCR reads with MiXCR. The data hold 500,000 to 600,000 distinct CDR3 sequences, with roughly two fifths observed a single time. The sample comprised blood. This clonotype was sampled from a girl between 10 and 17 years old with multiple sclerosis. V gene TRBV4-2 combines with J gene TRBJ2-3; D is ambiguous. CDR3 DNA sequence: TGTGCCAGCAGCCAAGATTCGCCTAGGTACACAGATACGCAGTATTTT. It encodes CASSQDSPRYTDTQYF.